This record looks at one TCR beta chain sequence and its context. The antigen is unknown. Every ophthalmopathy donor presented moderate-to-severe activity, CAS ≥3, NOSPECS ≥4 and duration under 3 months. This sample stems from a study of Graves' ophthalmopathy and Graves' hyperthyroidism. The overall study: Peripheral blood was gathered at first diagnosis, ahead of any treatment whatsoever.

Trimming took 5 bases from V and 1 from J; bases not matched to a gene: 4. Germline V gene data show CDR1 as MGHRA and CDR2 as YSYEKL. The CDR3 consists of 14 residues. General study points: The model's prediction of ophthalmopathy progression had approximately 68% sensitivity and roughly 77% specificity. Blood also held most thyroid clonotypes expanded above 0.001 frequency.

Amplifying from RNA transcripts, the study obtained TCR beta CDR3 regions. HTBI primers primed a first-round RT-PCR, and a second-round multiplex PCR followed. TCRdb called the multiplex PCR reads again in MiXCR, with one record for every CDR3 protein. Of approximately 640,000 distinct CDR3 sequences in the sample, roughly two fifths were seen once. This sequence originates from an adult man with Graves' ophthalmopathy. The chain is built from TRBV4-1 and TRBJ1-2; 7 nucleotides agree with TRBD1. The sequenced material came from peripheral blood. This CDR3 is CASSITGDNYGYTF. The CDR3 DNA sequence: TGCGCCAGCAGCATAACAGGGGATAACTATGGCTACACCTTC.